This T cell receptor (beta chain) originates from a study of blood T cells in healthy people across ages. Whole-study context: Template switching captured about one barcoded beta molecule per two T cells.

About this clonotype itself: Antigen: not known.

Primers used in a second PCR of about 7 to 12 cycles were a sample-barcoded 5' primer and a J-beta primer mix. One entry per CDR3 protein, called by TCRdb with MiXCR from the 5' RACE reads. The sample holds about 970,000 distinct CDR3 sequences; around 54% are singletons and the top ten take over 20%. In terms of origin and age, donors were healthy Caucasian individuals from Russia aged about 6 to 90. Investigators took about 10 milliliters of peripheral blood from every donor. Study outcomes and limitations: With age, beta diversity per million T cells declined roughly linearly, significantly by approximately 40.

The J segment lost 1 base and the V segment lost 2 bases, leaving 17 bases of the junction unmatched. The germline gives CDR1 SGHVS, CDR2 FNYEAQ. The CDR3 extends over 20 amino acids. The V and J genes are TRBV7-6 and TRBJ2-3, with 8 nucleotides matching TRBD2. This receptor was obtained from a woman aged 55-69 years in good health. Sequences were obtained from blood. The CDR3 DNA is TGTGCCAGCAGCTTAAGGGGCTATAGGGCTACTAGCGGAGGCACAGATACGCAGTATTTT. Translation: CASSLRGYRATSGGTDTQYF.